This is a list of T cell receptor beta chains from one sample in a study of blood T cell repertoires in COVID-19. TCRdb's table, derived via immunoSEQ multiplex PCR, lists solely in-frame clones and lacks some. Counted here are about 410,000 clones, about 91% occurring once; the ten biggest clones make up less than 2%. The sample comprised peripheral blood. These receptors were obtained from a woman aged 40-49 years with COVID-19, enrolled during active disease. The CDR3 runs from the conserved cysteine through the conserved F or W. Fields, in order: V gene, clone size, J gene, D gene, CDR3 protein, CDR3 DNA. The D gene is left open where the match is weak. Only some rows state a clone size, as once, few, many or a class for expanded clones.

TRBV7-2,.,TRBJ2-5,.,CASSRPPGETQYF,TGTGCCAGCAGCCGTCCTCCCGGAGAGACCCAGTACTTC
TRBV9,.,TRBJ2-1,TRBD2,CASSVGAGGPTHEQFF,TGTGCCAGCAGCGTAGGGGCGGGGGGGCCAACCCATGAGCAGTTCTTC
TRBV19,.,TRBJ1-1,TRBD1,CASSSTGGITEAFF,TGTGCCAGTAGTTCAACAGGGGGGATAACTGAAGCTTTCTTT
TRBV5-1,.,TRBJ1-1,.,CASRNRAEAFF,TGCGCCAGCAGAAATCGGGCTGAAGCTTTCTTT
TRBV7-2,.,TRBJ2-1,TRBD2,CASTPMRAGDYNEQFF,TGTGCCAGCACCCCTATGAGAGCGGGGGACTACAATGAGCAGTTCTTC
TRBV7-2,.,TRBJ1-4,.,CASSLGGQGGLTNEKLFF,TGTGCCAGCAGCTTAGGGGGGCAGGGAGGGTTAACTAATGAAAAACTGTTTTTT
TRBV19,.,TRBJ1-6,.,CATGTSSYNSPLHF,TGTGCCACCGGAACTAGCTCCTATAATTCACCCCTCCACTTT
TRBV4-2,few,TRBJ1-2,TRBD1,CASSRSGTVNYGYTF,TGTGCCAGCAGCCGTTCCGGGACAGTTAACTATGGCTACACCTTC
TRBV7-2,.,TRBJ1-5,.,CASSLNAGPNQPQHF,TGTGCCAGCAGCTTAAATGCAGGGCCTAATCAGCCCCAGCATTTT
TRBV7-2,.,TRBJ1-1,.,CASSLLGRRAFF,TGTGCCAGCAGCTTATTGGGGAGGAGAGCTTTCTTT
TRBV24-1,once,TRBJ2-5,TRBD2,CATSEGLAGVRETQYF,TGTGCCACCAGCGAGGGACTAGCGGGGGTCCGGGAGACCCAGTACTTC
TRBV4-1,.,TRBJ1-4,TRBD1,CASSRGQGTTNEKLFF,TGCGCCAGCAGCCGCGGACAGGGCACAACTAATGAAAAACTGTTTTTT
TRBV2,.,TRBJ2-3,.,CASSDRRRGGTDTQYF,TGTGCCAGCAGTGACCGACGCAGGGGGGGCACAGATACGCAGTATTTT
TRBV19,.,TRBJ2-1,TRBD2,CASSTLAGGRSSYNEQFF,TGTGCCAGTAGTACTCTAGCGGGAGGCCGAAGCTCCTACAATGAGCAGTTCTTC
TRBV27,.,TRBJ2-7,TRBD1,CASSPKTGLAYEQYF,TGTGCCAGCAGCCCCAAGACAGGGTTGGCCTACGAGCAGTACTTC
TRBV2,.,TRBJ1-4,TRBD1,CASSSQGATNEKLFF,TGTGCCAGCAGCTCACAGGGGGCAACTAATGAAAAACTGTTTTTT
TRBV3-1/TRBV3-2,.,TRBJ2-6,TRBD1,CASSHGQGAGGANVLTF,TGTGCCAGCAGTCACGGACAGGGCGCTGGCGGGGCCAACGTCCTGACTTTC
TRBV6-2/TRBV6-3,.,TRBJ1-2,TRBD1,CASSYSTDRANYGYTF,TGTGCCAGCAGTTACTCGACCGACAGGGCAAACTATGGCTACACCTTC
TRBV5-1,.,TRBJ1-4,TRBD1,CASSFLSTGENEKLFF,TGCGCCAGCAGCTTCCTATCGACAGGGGAGAATGAAAAACTGTTTTTT
TRBV6-5,.,TRBJ1-5,.,CASRGQFNQPQHF,TGTGCCAGCAGAGGACAGTTCAATCAGCCCCAGCATTTT
TRBV30,.,TRBJ2-1,.,CACQRGGMGSYNEQFF,TGTGCCTGCCAAAGGGGGGGGATGGGGTCCTACAATGAGCAGTTCTTC
TRBV11-2,many,TRBJ1-4,.,CASSPTGADEKLFF,TGTGCCAGCAGCCCCACTGGAGCAGATGAAAAACTGTTTTTT
TRBV4-3,.,TRBJ2-7,.,CASSHSRGPYEQYF,TGCGCCAGCAGCCATAGCAGGGGCCCCTACGAGCAGTACTTC
TRBV2,.,TRBJ1-5,TRBD1,CASTGQGGHQPQHF,TGTGCCAGCACAGGCCAGGGGGGTCATCAGCCCCAGCATTTT
TRBV19,.,TRBJ2-7,TRBD1,CASSTGMGQTYEQYF,TGTGCCAGTAGTACTGGAATGGGACAGACCTACGAGCAGTACTTC
TRBV7-2,.,TRBJ1-2,TRBD1,CASSLRQGAEGYTF,TGTGCCAGCAGCCTCCGACAGGGGGCGGAAGGCTACACCTTC
TRBV9,.,TRBJ1-1,.,CASSVGGRQVTEAFF,TGTGCCAGCAGCGTAGGGGGCCGACAGGTCACTGAAGCTTTCTTT
TRBV3-1/TRBV3-2,.,TRBJ1-6,.,CASSRDIYNSPLHF,TGTGCCAGCAGCCGGGACATCTATAATTCACCCCTCCACTTT
TRBV5-1,once,TRBJ2-3,.,CASSLGLGGTDTQYF,TGCGCCAGCAGCTTGGGACTAGGCGGCACAGATACGCAGTATTTT
TRBV2,.,TRBJ1-6,TRBD1,CASTGDRDNSPLHF,TGTGCCAGCACAGGGGACAGAGATAATTCACCCCTCCACTTT
TRBV7-2,once,TRBJ1-5,TRBD1,CASSLYSGTGSNQPQHF,TGTGCCAGCAGCTTATACTCCGGGACAGGAAGCAATCAGCCCCAGCATTTT
TRBV7-8,.,TRBJ1-4,.,CASSLVLSREKLFF,TGTGCCAGCAGCTTAGTCCTGAGTCGGGAAAAACTGTTTTTT
TRBV9,once,TRBJ1-2,TRBD1,CASSVGDRLIYGYTF,TGTGCCAGCAGCGTAGGGGACAGGTTAATCTATGGCTACACCTTC
TRBV30,.,TRBJ1-5,.,CAWSVGGNQPQHF,TGTGCCTGGAGTGTAGGGGGTAATCAGCCCCAGCATTTT
TRBV5-6,.,TRBJ1-2,.,CASSLEGRELTYTF,TGTGCCAGCAGCTTGGAGGGGAGGGAACTAACCTACACCTTC
TRBV15,.,TRBJ1-2,.,CATKIGAHGHYGYTF,TGTGCCACCAAAATAGGGGCCCACGGGCACTATGGCTACACCTTC
TRBV7-9,.,TRBJ1-6,TRBD1,CASSFRDSPNSPLHF,TGTGCCAGCAGCTTCCGGGACAGCCCTAATTCACCCCTCCACTTT
TRBV3-1/TRBV3-2,.,TRBJ2-3,.,CASSQGDFTGGTDTQYF,TGTGCCAGCAGCCAAGGGGACTTCACAGGAGGCACAGATACGCAGTATTTT
TRBV9,.,TRBJ2-1,TRBD2,CASSALAGGYNEQFF,TGTGCCAGCAGCGCCTTAGCGGGAGGGTACAATGAGCAGTTCTTC
TRBV5-6,.,TRBJ2-5,.,CASSLAVETQYF,TGTGCCAGCAGCTTGGCCGTAGAGACCCAGTACTTC
TRBV6-6,.,TRBJ2-7,TRBD2,CASSFGRANIPYEQYF,TGTGCCAGCAGTTTCGGGAGGGCTAACATCCCCTACGAGCAGTACTTC
TRBV28,.,TRBJ1-1,.,CASSFKRRNTEAFF,TGTGCCAGCAGTTTCAAACGCAGGAACACTGAAGCTTTCTTT
TRBV7-2,.,TRBJ2-5,.,CASSLSPGWETQYF,TGTGCCAGCAGCTTATCTCCAGGTTGGGAGACCCAGTACTTC
TRBV12-5,once,TRBJ2-5,.,CASGLGTDSETQYF,TGTGCTAGTGGCCTAGGAACGGACTCAGAGACCCAGTACTTC
TRBV4-3,.,TRBJ1-1,.,CASSQVGLQSNTEAFF,TGCGCCAGCAGCCAAGTTGGTTTACAGTCGAACACTGAAGCTTTCTTT
TRBV6-5,.,TRBJ1-2,.,CASSYSRDYGYTF,TGTGCCAGCAGTTACTCGAGGGACTATGGCTACACCTTC
TRBV5-5,.,TRBJ1-3,.,CASSPGQRSGNTIYF,TGTGCCAGCAGCCCCGGACAGCGCTCTGGAAACACCATATATTTT
TRBV19,.,TRBJ2-2,TRBD2,CASSIEAGGRGSTGELFF,TGTGCCAGTAGTATAGAGGCGGGAGGCCGCGGGAGCACCGGGGAGCTGTTTTTT
TRBV5-6,.,TRBJ2-2,.,CASSLGSTGELFF,TGTGCCAGCAGCTTGGGCAGCACCGGGGAGCTGTTTTTT
TRBV6-5,once,TRBJ2-7,TRBD1,CASSDQGAYEQYF,TGTGCCAGCTCTGACCAGGGGGCCTACGAGCAGTACTTC